Listed here are 5 T cell receptor beta chains from one sample, sequenced in a study of T cell repertoires in MIS-A myocarditis (dated by TCRdb to about 2022). Library creation used the immunoSEQ multiplex PCR assay. Not all clones reach the TCRdb copy of this immuneACCESS table, which keeps in-frame sequences only. Checked studies attribute under half of the gap to unresolved V genes and leave the rest unexplained. Recorded for this sample are about 10,000 clones; around 83% of them occurred a single time. Clones ranked in the top ten supply around 30% of the sample. The material sequenced was right ventricle heart tissue obtained at autopsy. What the cell subset or site label conveys for this sample: cardiac tissue sample (left or right ventricle, interventricular septum, or pericardium). These receptors were taken from a man aged 18 to 30 with fulminant myocarditis from multisystem inflammatory syndrome in adults (MIS-A) after COVID-19.

This chain joins TRBV9 and TRBJ1-6, with D maybe TRBD1 (6 bases). Germline V gene sequence: CDR1 SGDLS, CDR2 YYNGEE. The CDR3 contains 15 residues. Trimming left V 4 bases short and J 9 bases short, with 17 bases between. CDR3 nucleotides: TGTGCCAGCAGCCCTATGGGACACGGGTCTTCACCCCTCCACTTT. This translates into CASSPMGHGSSPLHF. The whole variable domain, filled in from reference TRBV9 and TRBJ1-6, reads DSGVTQTPKHLITATGQRVTLRCSPRSGDLSVYWYQQSLDQGLQFLIQYYNGEERAKGNILERFSAQQFPDLHSELNLSSLELGDSALYFCASSPMGHGSSPLHFGNGTRLTVT.

DNA for the CDR3: TGCGCCAGCAGCCAAGACCCGGGACAGGGTTGGAACACCATATATTTT. Its translation is CASSQDPGQGWNTIYF. The chain is built from TRBV4-1 and TRBJ1-3; TRBD1 aligns across 9 bases. CDR3 length: 16 residues. Per germline, CDR1 MGHRA and CDR2 YSYEKL. The trim removed 0 bases at V and 7 bases at J, leaving 7 bases unmatched.

This clone has a single count. This chain links TRBV19 with TRBJ2-1, with D unresolved. Germline CDR1 and CDR2: LNHDA and SQIVND (reference sequence). The V and J ends lost 7 bases and 0 bases respectively, with 7 bases between them. This CDR3 contains 13 residues. DNA for the CDR3: TGTGCCAGTACCCCAGCCTCCTACAATGAGCAGTTCTTC. Residues: CASTPASYNEQFF. Full variable domain (remainder filled in from reference TRBV19 and TRBJ2-1): DGGITQSPKYLFRKEGQNVTLSCEQNLNHDAMYWYRQDPGQGLRLIYYSQIVNDFQKGDIAEGYSVSREKKESFPLTVTSAQKNPTAFYLCASTPASYNEQFFGPGTRLTVL.

V usage is TRBV5-4 and J usage is TRBJ2-2; no reliable D call. There are 13 residues in the CDR3. Per the germline V gene, CDR1 is SGHNT and CDR2 is YYREEE (reference sequence). V dropped 4 bases and J dropped 2 bases, with 6 bases sitting between them. The CDR3 protein is CASSPSNTGELFF. The CDR3, as DNA: TGTGCCAGCAGCCCTTCAAACACCGGGGAGCTGTTTTTT.

The chain recombines TRBV6-5 with TRBJ1-6; no clear D gene. The CDR3 totals 15 residues. Germline V lookup: CDR1 MNHEY, CDR2 SVGAGI. Trimming shortened V by 4 bases and J by 7 bases, and 14 bases separated the two germline ends. DNA for the CDR3: TGTGCCAGCAGTTTCCCTCTCGAATCAAATTCACCCCTCCACTTT. This codes for CASSFPLESNSPLHF.